This T cell receptor (beta chain) was recovered during a study of cytomegalovirus exposure and HLA in healthy donors. This clone was counted once. Its antigen is unknown. PCR amplification relied on 60 Vbeta primers (plus 13 Jbeta primers). Profiled with immunoSEQ multiplex PCR; TCRdb holds only in-frame clones, not every one. The profile covers approximately 85,000 clones, with 80% appearing a single time and around 32% taken by the ten largest. Whole-study results and caveats: Later work found that TCR association rates differed between HLA loci; DRB1 had the most and HLA-C the fewest. The study flagged some 170 TCR beta chains as cytomegalovirus-associated. Rarity marked most TCR sequences, yet some public TCRs occurred in many donors.

The specimen was PBMCs. The sequence came from a man aged 45-65 years in good health and CMV-seropositive.

The CDR3 here is CASRSQGDYEQYF. Written as DNA, the CDR3 is TGCGCCAGCAGAAGCCAGGGTGACTACGAGCAGTACTTC. The chain is built from TRBV5-1 and TRBJ2-7; TRBD1 is a possible D gene (5 bases). The V gene's germline CDR1 is SGHRS and CDR2 YFSETQ. V was trimmed by 5 bases and J by 3 bases, leaving 12 bases between them. This CDR3 is 13 amino acids long.